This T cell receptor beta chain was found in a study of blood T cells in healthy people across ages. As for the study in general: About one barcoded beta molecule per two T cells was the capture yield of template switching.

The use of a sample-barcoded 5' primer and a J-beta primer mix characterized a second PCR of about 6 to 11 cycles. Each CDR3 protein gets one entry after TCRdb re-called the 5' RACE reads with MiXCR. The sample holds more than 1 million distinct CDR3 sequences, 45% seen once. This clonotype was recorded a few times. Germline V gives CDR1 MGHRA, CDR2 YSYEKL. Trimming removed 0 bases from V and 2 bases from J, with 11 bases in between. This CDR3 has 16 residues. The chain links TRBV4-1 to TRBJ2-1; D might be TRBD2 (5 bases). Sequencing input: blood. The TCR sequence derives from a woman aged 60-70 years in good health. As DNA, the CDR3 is TGCGCCAGCAGCCAAGATCCGGGGAACCCCTACAATGAGCAGTTCTTC. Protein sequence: CASSQDPGNPYNEQFF.